The rows below give T cell receptor beta chains drawn from one sample of a study of CD8 T cells in ankylosing spondylitis. From the 5' RACE reads, TCRdb called clonotypes with MiXCR, one entry per CDR3 protein. This table holds about 170,000 distinct CDR3 sequences, about a sixth found once. The sequenced sample consisted of blood, either unsorted or a sorted T cell fraction (not recorded which). These receptors originate from a male donor with ankylosing spondylitis or in good health (not recorded which). The CDR3 runs from the conserved cysteine through the conserved F or W. The order of the fields is CDR3 length, clone size, D gene, V gene, J gene, CDR3 protein, CDR3 DNA. D genes are given only for firm matches. Size tells how often a clone was seen (once, few, many) or the class of an expanded clone, and some rows leave it out.

>14|-|TRBD2|TRBV12-3/TRBV12-4|TRBJ2-1
CASNLAGLYNEQFF
TGTGCCAGCAACCTAGCGGGATTATACAATGAGCAGTTCTTC
>14|few|-|TRBV20-1|TRBJ2-1
CSARDRTRGHEQFF
TGCAGTGCTAGAGATCGGACAAGGGGTCATGAGCAGTTCTTC
>14|many|-|TRBV7-3|TRBJ2-2
CASSLQMNTGELFF
TGTGCCAGCAGCTTGCAGATGAACACCGGGGAGCTGTTTTTT
>13|few|-|TRBV27|TRBJ1-1
CASSLMENTEAFF
TGTGCCAGCAGTTTAATGGAAAACACTGAAGCTTTCTTT
>14|many|TRBD2|TRBV20-1|TRBJ2-7
CSARLAGAGYEQYF
TGCAGTGCTCGACTAGCGGGAGCGGGTTACGAGCAGTACTTC
>14|many|-|TRBV5-1|TRBJ1-2
CASSPLEGLGGYTF
TGCGCCAGCAGCCCGTTGGAGGGTTTGGGCGGCTACACCTTC
>11|many|-|TRBV28|TRBJ2-1
CARDPYNEQFF
TGTGCCAGGGACCCCTACAATGAGCAGTTCTTC
>13|many|-|TRBV5-1|TRBJ1-5
CASSSDSNQPQHF
TGCGCCAGCAGCTCGGACAGCAATCAGCCCCAGCATTTT
>15|-|TRBD2|TRBV20-1|TRBJ2-7
CSANLAGVVSYEQYF
TGCAGTGCTAACCTAGCGGGAGTTGTTTCCTACGAGCAGTACTTC
>14|many|-|TRBV19|TRBJ1-2
CASSMSRSGYGYTF
TGTGCCAGTAGTATGTCCAGGTCCGGCTATGGCTACACCTTC
>15|-|-|TRBV19|TRBJ1-5
CASSEAASGNQPQHF
TGTGCCAGTAGTGAGGCAGCTTCGGGCAATCAGCCCCAGCATTTT
>15|many|-|TRBV5-1|TRBJ1-1
CASSLGDRVNTEAFF
TGCGCCAGCAGCCTCGGGGACCGAGTCAACACTGAAGCTTTCTTT